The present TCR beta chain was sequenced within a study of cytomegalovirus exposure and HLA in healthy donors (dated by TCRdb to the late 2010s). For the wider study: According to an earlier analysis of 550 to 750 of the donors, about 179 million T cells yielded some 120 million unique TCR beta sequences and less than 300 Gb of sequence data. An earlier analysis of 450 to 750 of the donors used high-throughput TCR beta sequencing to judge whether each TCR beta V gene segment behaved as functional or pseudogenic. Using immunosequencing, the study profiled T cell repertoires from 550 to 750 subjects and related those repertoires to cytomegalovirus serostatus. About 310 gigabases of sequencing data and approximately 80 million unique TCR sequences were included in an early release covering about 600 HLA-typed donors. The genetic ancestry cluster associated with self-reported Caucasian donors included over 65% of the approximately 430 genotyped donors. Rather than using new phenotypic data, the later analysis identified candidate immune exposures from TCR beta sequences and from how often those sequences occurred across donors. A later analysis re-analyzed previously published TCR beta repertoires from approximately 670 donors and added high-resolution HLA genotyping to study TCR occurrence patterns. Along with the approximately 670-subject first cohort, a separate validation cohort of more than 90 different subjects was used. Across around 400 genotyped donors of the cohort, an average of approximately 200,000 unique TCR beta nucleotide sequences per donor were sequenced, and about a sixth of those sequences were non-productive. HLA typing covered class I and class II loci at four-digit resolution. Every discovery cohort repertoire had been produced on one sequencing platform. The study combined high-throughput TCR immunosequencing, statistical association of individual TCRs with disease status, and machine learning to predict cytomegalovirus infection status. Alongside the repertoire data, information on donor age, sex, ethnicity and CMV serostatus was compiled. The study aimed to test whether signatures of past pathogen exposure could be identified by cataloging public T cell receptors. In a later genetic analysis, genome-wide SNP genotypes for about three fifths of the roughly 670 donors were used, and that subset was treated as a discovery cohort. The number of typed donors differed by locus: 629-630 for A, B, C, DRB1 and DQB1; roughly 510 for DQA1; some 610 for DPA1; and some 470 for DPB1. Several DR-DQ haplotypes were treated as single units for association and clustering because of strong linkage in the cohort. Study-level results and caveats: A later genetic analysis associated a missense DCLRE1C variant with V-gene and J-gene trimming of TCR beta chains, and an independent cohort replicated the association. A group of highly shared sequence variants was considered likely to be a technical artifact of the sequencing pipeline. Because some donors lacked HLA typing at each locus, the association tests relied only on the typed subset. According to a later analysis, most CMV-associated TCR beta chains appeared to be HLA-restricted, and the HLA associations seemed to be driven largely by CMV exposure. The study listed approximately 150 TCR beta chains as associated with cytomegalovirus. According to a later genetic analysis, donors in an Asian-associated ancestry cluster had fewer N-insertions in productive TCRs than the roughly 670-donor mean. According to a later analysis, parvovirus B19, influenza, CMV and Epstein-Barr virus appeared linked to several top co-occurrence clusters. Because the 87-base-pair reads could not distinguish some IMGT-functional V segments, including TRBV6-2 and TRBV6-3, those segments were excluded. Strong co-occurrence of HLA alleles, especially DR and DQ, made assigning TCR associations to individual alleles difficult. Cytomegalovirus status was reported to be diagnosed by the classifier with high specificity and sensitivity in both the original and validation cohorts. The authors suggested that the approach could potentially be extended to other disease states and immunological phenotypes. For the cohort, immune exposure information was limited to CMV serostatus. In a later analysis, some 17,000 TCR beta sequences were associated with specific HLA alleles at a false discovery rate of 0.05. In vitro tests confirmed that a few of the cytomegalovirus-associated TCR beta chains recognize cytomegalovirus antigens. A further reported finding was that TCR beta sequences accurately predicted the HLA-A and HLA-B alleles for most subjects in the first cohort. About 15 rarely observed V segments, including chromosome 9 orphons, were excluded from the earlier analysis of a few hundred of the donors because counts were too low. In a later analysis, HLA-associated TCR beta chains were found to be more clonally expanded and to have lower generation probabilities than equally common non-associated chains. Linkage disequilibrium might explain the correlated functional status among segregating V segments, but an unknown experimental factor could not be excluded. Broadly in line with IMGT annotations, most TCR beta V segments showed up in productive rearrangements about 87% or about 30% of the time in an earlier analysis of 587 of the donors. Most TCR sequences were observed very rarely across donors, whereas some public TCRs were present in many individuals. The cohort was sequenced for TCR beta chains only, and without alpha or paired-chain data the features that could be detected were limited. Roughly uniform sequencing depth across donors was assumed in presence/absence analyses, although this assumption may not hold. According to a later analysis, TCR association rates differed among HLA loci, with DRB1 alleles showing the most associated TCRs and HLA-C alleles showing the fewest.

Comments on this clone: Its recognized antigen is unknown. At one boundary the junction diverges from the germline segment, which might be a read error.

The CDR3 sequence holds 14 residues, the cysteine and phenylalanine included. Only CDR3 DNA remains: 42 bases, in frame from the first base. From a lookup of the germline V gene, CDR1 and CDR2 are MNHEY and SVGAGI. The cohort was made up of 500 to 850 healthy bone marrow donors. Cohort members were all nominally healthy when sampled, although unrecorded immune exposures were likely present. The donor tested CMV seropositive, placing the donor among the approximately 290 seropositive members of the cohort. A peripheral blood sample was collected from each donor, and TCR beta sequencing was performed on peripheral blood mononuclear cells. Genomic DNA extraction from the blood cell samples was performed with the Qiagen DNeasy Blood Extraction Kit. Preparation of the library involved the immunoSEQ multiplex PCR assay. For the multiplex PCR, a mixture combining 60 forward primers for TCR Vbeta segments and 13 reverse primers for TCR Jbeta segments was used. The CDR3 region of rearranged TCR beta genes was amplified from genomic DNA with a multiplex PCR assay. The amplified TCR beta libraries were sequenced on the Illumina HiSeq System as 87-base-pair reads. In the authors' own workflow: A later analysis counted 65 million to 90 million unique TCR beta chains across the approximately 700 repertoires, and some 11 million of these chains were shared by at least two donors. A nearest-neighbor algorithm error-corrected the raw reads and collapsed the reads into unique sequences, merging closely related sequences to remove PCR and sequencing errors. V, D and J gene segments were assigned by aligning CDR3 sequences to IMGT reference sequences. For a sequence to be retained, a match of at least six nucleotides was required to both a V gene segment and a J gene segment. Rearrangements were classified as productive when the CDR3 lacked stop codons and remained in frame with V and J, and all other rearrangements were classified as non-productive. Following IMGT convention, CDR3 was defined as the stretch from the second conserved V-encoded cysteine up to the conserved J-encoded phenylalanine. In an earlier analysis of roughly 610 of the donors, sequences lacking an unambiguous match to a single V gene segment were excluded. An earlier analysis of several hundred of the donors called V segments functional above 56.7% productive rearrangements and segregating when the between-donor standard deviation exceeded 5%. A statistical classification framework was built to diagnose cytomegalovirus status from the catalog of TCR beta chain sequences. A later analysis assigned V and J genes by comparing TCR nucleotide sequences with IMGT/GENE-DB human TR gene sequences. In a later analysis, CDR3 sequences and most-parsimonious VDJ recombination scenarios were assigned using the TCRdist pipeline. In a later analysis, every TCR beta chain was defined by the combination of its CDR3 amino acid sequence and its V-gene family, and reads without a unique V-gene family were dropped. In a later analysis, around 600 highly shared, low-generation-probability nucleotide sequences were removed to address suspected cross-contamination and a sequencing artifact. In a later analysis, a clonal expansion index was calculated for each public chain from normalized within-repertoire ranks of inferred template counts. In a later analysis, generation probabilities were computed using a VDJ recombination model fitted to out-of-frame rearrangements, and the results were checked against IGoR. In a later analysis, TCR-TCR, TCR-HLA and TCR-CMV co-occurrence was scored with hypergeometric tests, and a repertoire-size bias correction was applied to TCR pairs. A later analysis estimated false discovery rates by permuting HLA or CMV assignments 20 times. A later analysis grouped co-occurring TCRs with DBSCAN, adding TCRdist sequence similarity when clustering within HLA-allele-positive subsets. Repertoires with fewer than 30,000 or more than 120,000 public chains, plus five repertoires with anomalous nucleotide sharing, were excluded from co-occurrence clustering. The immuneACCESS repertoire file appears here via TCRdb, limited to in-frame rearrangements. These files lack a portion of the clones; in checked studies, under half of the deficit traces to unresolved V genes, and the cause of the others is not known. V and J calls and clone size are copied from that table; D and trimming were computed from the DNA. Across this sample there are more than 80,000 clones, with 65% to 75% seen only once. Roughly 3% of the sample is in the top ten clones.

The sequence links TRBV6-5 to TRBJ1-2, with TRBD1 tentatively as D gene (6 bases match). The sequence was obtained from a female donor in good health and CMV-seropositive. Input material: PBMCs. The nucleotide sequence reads TGTGCCAGCAATTACAGGGCGGGCCAGGATGGCTACACCTTC. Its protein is CASNYRAGQDGYTF.